This TCR beta chain was sequenced for a study of CD8 T cells in ankylosing spondylitis. TCRdb reprocessed the 5' RACE reads with MiXCR, giving one entry per CDR3 protein. This repertoire shows more than 150,000 distinct CDR3 sequences, approximately 18% found once; its top ten account for 4.3%. This clonotype was observed at least ten times. The CDR3 has 15 residues. J gave up 3 bases and V 3 bases, and 5 bases lay outside the gene matches. The material sequenced was blood, either unsorted or a sorted T cell fraction (not recorded which). The TCR was taken from a male donor aged 5-30 years with ankylosing spondylitis or in good health (not recorded which). The chain has TRBV12-3 or TRBV12-4 and TRBJ2-1, with 7 bases identical to TRBD2. The CDR3 DNA reads as TGTGCCAGCAGTTTCGGGGGAGGGAACTACAATGAGCAGTTCTTC. Residues: CASSFGGGNYNEQFF.